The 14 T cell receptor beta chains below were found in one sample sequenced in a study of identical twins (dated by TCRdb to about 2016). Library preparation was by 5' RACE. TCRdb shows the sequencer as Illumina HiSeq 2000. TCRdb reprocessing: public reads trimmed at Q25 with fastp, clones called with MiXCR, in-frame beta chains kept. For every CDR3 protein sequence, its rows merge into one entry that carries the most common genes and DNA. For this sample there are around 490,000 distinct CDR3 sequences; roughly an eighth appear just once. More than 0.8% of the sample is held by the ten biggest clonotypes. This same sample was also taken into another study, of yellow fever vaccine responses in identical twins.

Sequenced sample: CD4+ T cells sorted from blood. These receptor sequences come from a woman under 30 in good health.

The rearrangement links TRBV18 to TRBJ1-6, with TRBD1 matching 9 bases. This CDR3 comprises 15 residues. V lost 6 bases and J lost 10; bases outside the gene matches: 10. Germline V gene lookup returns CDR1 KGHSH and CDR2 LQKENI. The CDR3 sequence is CASSRGTGMQSPLHF. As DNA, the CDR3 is TGTGCCAGCTCCCGCGGGACAGGGATGCAATCACCCCTCCACTTT.

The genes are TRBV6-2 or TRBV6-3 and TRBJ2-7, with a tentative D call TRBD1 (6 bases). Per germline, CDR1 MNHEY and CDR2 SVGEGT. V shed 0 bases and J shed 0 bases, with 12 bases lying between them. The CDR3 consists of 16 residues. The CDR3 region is CASSYSPRDNSYEQYF. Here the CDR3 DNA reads TGTGCCAGCAGTTACTCCCCTCGGGACAACTCCTACGAGCAGTACTTC.

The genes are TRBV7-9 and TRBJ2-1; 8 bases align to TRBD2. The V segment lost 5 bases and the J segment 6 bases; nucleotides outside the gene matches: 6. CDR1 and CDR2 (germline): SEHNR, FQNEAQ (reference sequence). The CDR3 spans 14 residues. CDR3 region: CASSHSGGLNEQFF. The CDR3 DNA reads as TGTGCCAGCAGCCATTCGGGGGGGCTCAATGAGCAGTTCTTC.

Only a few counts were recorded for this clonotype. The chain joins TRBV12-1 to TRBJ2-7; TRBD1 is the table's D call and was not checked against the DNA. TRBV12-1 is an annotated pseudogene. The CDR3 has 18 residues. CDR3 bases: TGTGCCAGCAGCTTTGCGCGTACGACAGGGTTTGTCGTGTACGAGCAGTACTTC. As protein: CASSFARTTGFVVYEQYF.

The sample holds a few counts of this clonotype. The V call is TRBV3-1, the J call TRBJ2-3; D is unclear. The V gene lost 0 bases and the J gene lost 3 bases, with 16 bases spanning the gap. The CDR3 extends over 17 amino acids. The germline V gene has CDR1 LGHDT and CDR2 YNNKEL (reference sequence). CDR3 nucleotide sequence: TGTGCCAGCAGCCAAGATTCTGGTCTAAAGAGGACAGATACGCAGTATTTT. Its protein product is CASSQDSGLKRTDTQYF.

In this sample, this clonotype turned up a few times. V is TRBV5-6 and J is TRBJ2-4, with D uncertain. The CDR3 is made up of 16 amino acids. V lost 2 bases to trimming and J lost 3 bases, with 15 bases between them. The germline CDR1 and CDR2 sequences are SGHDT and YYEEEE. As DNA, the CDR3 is TGTGCCAGCAGCTTTACGTCGATCGCCCGCAAAAACATTCAGTACTTC. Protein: CASSFTSIARKNIQYF.

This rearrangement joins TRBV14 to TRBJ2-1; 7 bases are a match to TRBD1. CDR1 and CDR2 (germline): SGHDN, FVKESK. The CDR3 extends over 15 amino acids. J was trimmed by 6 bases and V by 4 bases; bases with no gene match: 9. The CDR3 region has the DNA TGTGCCAGCAGCCTCAGGGGGAAAGGGTCCAATGAGCAGTTCTTC. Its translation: CASSLRGKGSNEQFF.

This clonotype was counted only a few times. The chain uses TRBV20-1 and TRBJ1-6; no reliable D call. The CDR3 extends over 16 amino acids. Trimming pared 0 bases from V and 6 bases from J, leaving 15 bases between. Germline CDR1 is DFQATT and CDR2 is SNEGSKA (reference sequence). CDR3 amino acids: CSARENPGMGNSPLHF. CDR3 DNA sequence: TGCAGTGCTAGAGAAAATCCCGGGATGGGTAATTCACCCCTCCACTTT.

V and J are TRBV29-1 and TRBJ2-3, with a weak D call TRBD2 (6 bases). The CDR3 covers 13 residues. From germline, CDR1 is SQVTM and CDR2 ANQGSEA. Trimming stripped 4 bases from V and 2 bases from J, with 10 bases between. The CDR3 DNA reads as TGCAGCGTTGCGGGACTCCCCACAGATACGCAGTATTTT. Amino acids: CSVAGLPTDTQYF.

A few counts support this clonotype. DNA of the CDR3: TGTGCCAGCAGTTTGAGTCGGGATGAGCAGTTCTTC. Translation gives CASSLSRDEQFF. This rearrangement joins TRBV28 to TRBJ2-1; D gene unclear. The CDR3 consists of 12 residues. Trimming took 3 bases from V and 8 from J, leaving 8 bases between them. Germline V gene data show CDR1 as MDHEN and CDR2 as SYDVKM.

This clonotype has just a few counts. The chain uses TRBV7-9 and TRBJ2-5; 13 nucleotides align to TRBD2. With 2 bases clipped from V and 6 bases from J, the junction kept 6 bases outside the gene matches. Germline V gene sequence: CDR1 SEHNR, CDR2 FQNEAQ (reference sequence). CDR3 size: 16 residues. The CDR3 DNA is TGTGCCAGCAGCTTATCGACTAGCGGGGGGAGGAAGACCCAGTACTTC. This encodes CASSLSTSGGRKTQYF.

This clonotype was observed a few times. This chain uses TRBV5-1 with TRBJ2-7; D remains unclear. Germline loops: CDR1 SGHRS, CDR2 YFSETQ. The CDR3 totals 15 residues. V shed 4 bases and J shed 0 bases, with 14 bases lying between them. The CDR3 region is CASSRSGAISYEQYF. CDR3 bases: TGCGCCAGCAGCCGATCGGGTGCTATCTCCTACGAGCAGTACTTC.

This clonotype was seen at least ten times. CDR3 in DNA: TGTGCCAGCAGCTTAGGGGGGTATGAGCAGTTCTTC. Translating gives CASSLGGYEQFF. The chain couples TRBV7-9 to TRBJ2-1; tentatively, D is TRBD1 or TRBD2 (5 bases each). This CDR3 spans 12 amino acids. Trimming shortened V by 1 base and J by 8 bases, and 6 bases separated the two germline ends. From germline, CDR1 is SEHNR and CDR2 FQNEAQ (reference sequence). Full variable domain (rest looked up from reference TRBV7-9 and TRBJ2-1): DTGVSQNPRHKITKRGQNVTFRCDPISEHNRLYWYRQTLGQGPEFLTYFQNEAQLEKSRLLSDRFSAERPKGSFSTLEIQRTEQGDSAMYLCASSLGGYEQFFGPGTRLTVL.

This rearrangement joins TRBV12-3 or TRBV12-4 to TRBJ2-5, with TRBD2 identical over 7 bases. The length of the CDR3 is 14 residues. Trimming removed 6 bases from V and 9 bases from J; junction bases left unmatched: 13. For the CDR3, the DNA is TGTGCCAGCAGCCCCGGGGGGAGTCGCGGGGCCCAGTACTTC. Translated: CASSPGGSRGAQYF.